The entry that follows covers one TCR beta chain sequence. The antigen it recognizes is unknown. Base quality data are lacking; no much larger clone is found one base away. The collaborating institutions used their own protocols to collect whole blood in K2EDTA tubes. For TCRbeta analysis, collaborators shipped samples as frozen whole blood, isolated PBMCs, or DNA extracted from either of those sample types. The V and J ends are trimmed by 6 bases and 8 bases, leaving 10 bases between them. The germline V gene provides CDR1 ENHRY and CDR2 SYGVKD. From the cysteine up to the phenylalanine, the CDR3 has a length of 12 residues. Left in the record is the CDR3 DNA by itself, 36 bases read in frame from the first base. The immunoSEQ Assay, a bias-controlled multiplex PCR, was used to amplify TCRbeta CDR3 regions from genomic DNA. Processing in the source paper ran as follows. The number of nucleated cells in each sample was estimated from the amplification of reference gene primers within the assay. Sequence reads were collapsed and filtered to measure the absolute abundance of every unique TCRbeta CDR3 rearrangement. For each sample, productive Simpson clonality was calculated as the square root of Simpson's diversity index over productive rearrangements. TCRdb re-hosts the immuneACCESS table, in-frame sequences only. Its copies lack some clones; in the studies checked, an unresolved V gene accounts for under half of them, and the cause for the rest is not known. V and J calls and clone size are those listed in that table; D and trimming were worked out from the DNA. The sample includes some 260,000 clones, with about three quarters observed a single time. Together, the top ten hold 2.5% to 4% of the sample.

The entry originates in a study of blood T cell repertoires in COVID-19 (dated by TCRdb to the early 2020s). Background for the entire study: Samples from collaborators originated in the United States, Italy and Spain and spanned both the acute and convalescent phases of COVID-19. The prospective study material was composed of cDNA or gDNA derived from T cells, B-cell-depleted T cells, or PBMCs. Subjects who had been exposed to COVID-19, were actively infected with it, or had recovered from it provided the deeply sampled blood TCRbeta repertoires that made up the dataset. The repertoires were made available in a free public database intended to serve as a resource for research on the immune response to SARS-CoV-2. The samples were drawn from two sources: the first 160 participants of the ongoing ImmuneRACE study, and 950 to 1,500 subjects contributed by 6 global collaborators. Sample metadata almost always included a de-identified subject ID, COVID-19 status, age in years and sex. Where available, HLA class I and class II types were obtained from metadata supplied by the sample provider rather than from assay-based typing. Overall results and qualifications from the work: How much clinical and demographic metadata was included differed by source and by participant, and the metadata was provided uncurated.

This TCR derives from a woman of 80 years or more with acute or convalescent COVID-19. The sample was peripheral blood. This chain joins TRBV10-3 to TRBJ1-4; possibly the D gene is TRBD1, per 5 matching bases. The CDR3 sequence is CAISQGREKLFF. The DNA sequence is TGTGCCATCAGCCAGGGAAGGGAAAAACTGTTTTTT.